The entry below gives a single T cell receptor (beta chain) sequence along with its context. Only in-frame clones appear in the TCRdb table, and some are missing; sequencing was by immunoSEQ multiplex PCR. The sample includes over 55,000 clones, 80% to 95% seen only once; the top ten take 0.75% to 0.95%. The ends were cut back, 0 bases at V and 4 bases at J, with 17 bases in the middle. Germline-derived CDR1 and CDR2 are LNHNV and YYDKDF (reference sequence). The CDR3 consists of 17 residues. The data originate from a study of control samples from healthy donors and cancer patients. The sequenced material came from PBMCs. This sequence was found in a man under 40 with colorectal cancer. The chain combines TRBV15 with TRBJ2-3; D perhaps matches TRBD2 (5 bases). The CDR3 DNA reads TGTGCCACCAGCAGAGATTTGAGGCGGGCACGTCCAGATACGCAGTATTTT. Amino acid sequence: CATSRDLRRARPDTQYF.